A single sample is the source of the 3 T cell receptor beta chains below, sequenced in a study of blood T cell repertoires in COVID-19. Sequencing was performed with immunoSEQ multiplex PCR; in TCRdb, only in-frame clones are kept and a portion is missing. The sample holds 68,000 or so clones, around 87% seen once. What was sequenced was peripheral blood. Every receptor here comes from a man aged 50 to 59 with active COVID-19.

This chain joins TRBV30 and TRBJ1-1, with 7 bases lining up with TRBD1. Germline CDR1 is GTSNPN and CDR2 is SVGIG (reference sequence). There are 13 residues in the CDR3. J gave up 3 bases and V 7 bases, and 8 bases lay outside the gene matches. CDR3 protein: CASTGPGDTEAFF. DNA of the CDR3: TGTGCCTCGACAGGGCCCGGGGACACTGAAGCTTTCTTT.

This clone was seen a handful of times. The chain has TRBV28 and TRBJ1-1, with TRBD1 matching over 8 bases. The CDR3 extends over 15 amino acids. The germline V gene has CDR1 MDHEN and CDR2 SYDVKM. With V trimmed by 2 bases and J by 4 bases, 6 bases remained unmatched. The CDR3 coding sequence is TGTGCCAGCAGTTTACTCAGGGGGCGAGGCACTGAAGCTTTCTTT. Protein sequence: CASSLLRGRGTEAFF.

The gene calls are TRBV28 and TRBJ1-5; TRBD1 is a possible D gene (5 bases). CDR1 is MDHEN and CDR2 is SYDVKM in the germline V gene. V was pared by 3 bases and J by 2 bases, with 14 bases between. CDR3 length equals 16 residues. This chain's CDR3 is CASSFAQGYGNQPQHF. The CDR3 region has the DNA TGTGCCAGCAGTTTCGCTCAGGGTTATGGCAATCAGCCCCAGCATTTT.